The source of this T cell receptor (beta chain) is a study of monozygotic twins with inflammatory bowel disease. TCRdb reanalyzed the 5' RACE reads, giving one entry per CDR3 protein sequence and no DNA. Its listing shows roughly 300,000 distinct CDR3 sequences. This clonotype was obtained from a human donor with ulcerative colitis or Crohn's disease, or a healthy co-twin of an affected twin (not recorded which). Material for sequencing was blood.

Here the CDR3 reads CAWTRIGPGEQYF. The chain combines TRBV30 with TRBJ2-7; TCRdb selects TRBD1, and the lack of DNA leaves this call unchecked. Germline loops: CDR1 GTSNPN, CDR2 SVGIG (reference sequence). The CDR3 runs 13 residues.